These T cell receptor beta chains were read from a single sample in a study of blood T cells in healthy people across ages. Via MiXCR, TCRdb re-called the 5' RACE reads, giving one row per CDR3 protein. The sample includes 450,000 to 650,000 distinct CDR3 sequences, more than 20% of them seen just once. This sample also appeared in a second study, on T cells of mothers and their children.

The sample was blood. These receptors were obtained from a boy between 10 and 17 years old in good health. The CDR3 runs from the conserved cysteine through the conserved F or W. D genes are given only for firm matches. Expanded clones get a size class; other rows say once, few or many, or leave the size out.

j_gene | d_gene | abundance | v_gene | CDR3nt | CDR3aa
TRBJ2-7 | - | - | TRBV12-3/TRBV12-4 | TGTGCCAGCAGTTTAAGGAGGGGAAGAGGGGAGCAGTACTTC | CASSLRRGRGEQYF
TRBJ1-4 | - | many | TRBV6-5 | TGTGCCAGCAGGGAGACTAGGGTTGAAAAACTGTTTTTT | CASRETRVEKLFF
TRBJ2-1 | TRBD2 | - | TRBV20-1 | TGCAGTGCCCCTACTAGCGGGATGCCCAATGAGCAGTTCTTC | CSAPTSGMPNEQFF
TRBJ1-4 | - | - | TRBV28 | TGTGCCACCAAAGCTCCTGGAACAAATGAAAAACTGTTTTTT | CATKAPGTNEKLFF
TRBJ2-7 | - | many | TRBV20-1 | TGCAGTGCTCCCAACCCCTCCTACGAGCAGTACTTC | CSAPNPSYEQYF
TRBJ2-3 | TRBD2 | many | TRBV7-2 | TGTGCCAGCAGCCCCGGACTAGCGTCAGATACGCAGTATTTT | CASSPGLASDTQYF
TRBJ2-3 | - | - | TRBV7-3 | TGTGCCAGCAGCCCCACCTTCACAGATACGCAGTATTTT | CASSPTFTDTQYF
TRBJ2-5 | - | few | TRBV9 | TGTGCCAGCGGAGCGGCTAGCGATTACCAAGAGACCCAGTACTTC | CASGAASDYQETQYF
TRBJ2-1 | TRBD1 | - | TRBV12-3/TRBV12-4 | TGTGCCAGCAGTTTTGTGGGACAGACGGAAAATGAGCAGTTCTTC | CASSFVGQTENEQFF
TRBJ1-1 | - | few | TRBV28 | TGTGCCAGCGGTGGCTTCGGCTTGGAAGCTTTCTTT | CASGGFGLEAFF
TRBJ2-7 | - | - | TRBV29-1 | TGCAGCGTTGTGGGGCTCTCCTACGAGCAGTACTTC | CSVVGLSYEQYF
TRBJ2-4 | TRBD2 | few | TRBV20-1 | TGCAGTGCCTCAGGCGAGCGGGAGGGCCTAGACATTCAGTACTTC | CSASGEREGLDIQYF
TRBJ2-1 | TRBD1 | - | TRBV20-1 | TGCAGTGCTAGACCGACAGGGGGTTCCTACAATGAGCAGTTCTTC | CSARPTGGSYNEQFF
TRBJ1-1 | - | - | TRBV6-2/TRBV6-3 | TGTGCCAGCAGACAACCTATGAACACTGAAGCTTTCTTT | CASRQPMNTEAFF
TRBJ2-4 | - | few | TRBV21-1 | TGTGCCAGCAGCGAAAAGGCTAGCGTCCTGGATACACAAAACATTCAGTACTTC | CASSEKASVLDTQNIQYF
TRBJ1-2 | - | - | TRBV6-1 | TGTGCCAGCAGCCGAGGGACTGACTCAGGGTTGTTAGGCTATGGCTACACCTTC | CASSRGTDSGLLGYGYTF
TRBJ2-7 | - | - | TRBV7-2 | TGTGCCAGCAGCTTAGCCATAGGTTACGAGCAGTACTTC | CASSLAIGYEQYF
TRBJ2-7 | - | many | TRBV2 | TGTGCCAGCAGCGTCGGGACATCCTACGAGCAGTACTTC | CASSVGTSYEQYF
TRBJ1-5 | TRBD1 | - | TRBV12-3/TRBV12-4 | TGTGCCAGCAGTGCCACCGACAGGGACCAGCCCCAGCATTTT | CASSATDRDQPQHF
TRBJ1-5 | - | few | TRBV27 | TGTGCCAGCAGTTTAACCTTTAGTGGAACGAGCAATCAGCCCCAGCATTTT | CASSLTFSGTSNQPQHF
TRBJ1-1 | - | few | TRBV20-1 | TGCAGTGCTAGGCTTGGGGGGCAGAACACTGAAGCTTTCTTT | CSARLGGQNTEAFF
TRBJ2-7 | - | few | TRBV5-5 | TGTGCCAGCACCTCCGCGAGGGAGCAGTACTTC | CASTSAREQYF
TRBJ1-2 | TRBD1 | - | TRBV7-9 | TGTGCCGGCAGCTCGCCCGGGACAGGAAACTATGGCTACACCTTC | CAGSSPGTGNYGYTF
TRBJ2-3 | - | few | TRBV28 | TGTGCCCATTCACCAGGGGGGAGATTGTTTTCAGATACGCAGTATTTT | CAHSPGGRLFSDTQYF
TRBJ2-5 | TRBD1 | - | TRBV5-4 | TGTGCCAGCAGCTTGGAGGGCAGGGGGCGGAGAGAGACCCAGTACTTC | CASSLEGRGRRETQYF
TRBJ1-4 | - | few | TRBV6-2/TRBV6-3 | TGTGCCAGCAGCCCCTTCGGACAGATTGGTGAAAAACTGTTTTTT | CASSPFGQIGEKLFF
TRBJ2-3 | - | - | TRBV4-2 | TGTGCCAGCAGCCAAGATCTAAAGGGTAGAACAGATACGCAGTATTTT | CASSQDLKGRTDTQYF
TRBJ2-1 | TRBD2 | few | TRBV6-2/TRBV6-3 | TGTGCCAGCACCCGTAGTGGACTAGCGGACTACAATGAGCAGTTCTTC | CASTRSGLADYNEQFF
TRBJ1-6 | TRBD1 | - | TRBV11-2 | TGTGCCACCCAGTATTTGAGGACAGGACGAAATTCACCCCTCCACTTT | CATQYLRTGRNSPLHF
TRBJ2-7 | - | - | TRBV29-1 | TGCAGCGTTGAAGGGGCAGCTGAACCCTACGAGCAGTACTTC | CSVEGAAEPYEQYF
TRBJ2-5 | - | - | TRBV7-9 | TGTGCCAGCAGCCCCGCGGGGTACCAAGAGACCCAGTACTTC | CASSPAGYQETQYF
TRBJ2-1 | - | many | TRBV27 | TGTGCCAGCAGTTTGGTCCTAGCCTCCTACAATGAGCAGTTCTTC | CASSLVLASYNEQFF
TRBJ2-7 | - | - | TRBV27 | TGTGCCAGCAGCGAGGCGGGTCTGAACTCCTACGAGCAGTACTTC | CASSEAGLNSYEQYF
TRBJ1-1 | - | - | TRBV6-2/TRBV6-3 | TGTGCCAGCAGAGTTAAAGGGGGACGGCTGAACACTGAAGCTTTCTTT | CASRVKGGRLNTEAFF
TRBJ2-3 | - | - | TRBV5-1 | TGCGCCAGCAGCTTGAGTCGTTGGCTCCCCGCAGGTACGCAGTATTTT | CASSLSRWLPAGTQYF
TRBJ2-7 | - | - | TRBV7-2 | TGTGCCAGCAGCTTGGACGAGGAGGAGCAGTACTTC | CASSLDEEEQYF
TRBJ2-3 | - | few | TRBV4-3 | TGCGCCAGCAGCCCCGGGACTCTAGTCCTCGATACGCAGTATTTT | CASSPGTLVLDTQYF
TRBJ2-2 | - | few | TRBV9 | TGTGCCAGCAGCGTGGACGGGGGCGGCACCGGGGAGCTGTTTTTT | CASSVDGGGTGELFF
TRBJ2-7 | - | - | TRBV7-8 | TGTGCCAGCAGCTTAGTACCCACCTCGCCCCACGAGCAGTACTTC | CASSLVPTSPHEQYF
TRBJ1-2 | TRBD1 | once | TRBV5-5 | TGTGCCAGCAGCCCTGGCCCAACCGGGACAGAGAATGGCTACACCTTC | CASSPGPTGTENGYTF
TRBJ2-7 | - | - | TRBV9 | TGTGCCAGCAGCGTAGATGGGGATCCGGACTACGAGCAGTACTTC | CASSVDGDPDYEQYF
TRBJ1-2 | TRBD1 | - | TRBV6-2/TRBV6-3 | TGTGCCAGCAGTCCGCCGTGGACAGGGGCGTACTATGGCTACACCTTC | CASSPPWTGAYYGYTF